A selection of T cell receptor beta chains follows, all from one sample in a study of T-cell reconstitution after alpha-beta-depleted transplantation in children. TCRdb processed the PCR reads anew with MiXCR; each CDR3 protein has one entry. The sample yields about 600,000 distinct CDR3 sequences, over 10% seen once. Sequenced material: PBMCs, mostly from graft donor cells, taken 360 days after TCRalphabeta/CD19-depleted stem cell transplant. The source of these receptors is a male patient between 10 and 17 years old who had a stem cell transplant for acute myeloid leukemia, so the T cells may come from the graft donor. The CDR3 runs from the conserved cysteine through the conserved F or W. The order of the fields is J gene, D gene, clone size, V gene, CDR3 DNA, CDR3 protein. D genes are given only for firm matches. Where a row states a size, it is once, few, many or the class of an expanded clone; other rows omit it.

>TRBJ2-3|-|many|TRBV20-1
TGCAGTGCTAGAGGGCCCGCCGCAGATACGCAGTATTTT
CSARGPAADTQYF
>TRBJ1-2|-|few|TRBV28
TGTGCCAGCAGATTAAAGGGGCGGGACATACCCTTCTATGGCTACACCTTC
CASRLKGRDIPFYGYTF
>TRBJ1-3|-|-|TRBV5-1
TGCGCCAGCAGCTTGGGGTCAGGACGGAGCCACTCTGGAAACACCATATATTTT
CASSLGSGRSHSGNTIYF
>TRBJ2-3|-|many|TRBV4-3
TGCGCCAGCAGCCAAGACCGTAGCACAGATACGCAGTATTTT
CASSQDRSTDTQYF
>TRBJ2-7|TRBD2|-|TRBV10-3
TGTGCCATCAGCCGAGCGGGGATTTCTACGTCGGAGCAGTACTTC
CAISRAGISTSEQYF
>TRBJ2-2|-|many|TRBV5-1
TGCGCCAGCGGGCAGGGTAGCACCGGGGAGCTGTTTTTT
CASGQGSTGELFF
>TRBJ2-2|TRBD2|few|TRBV5-1
TGCGCCAGCAGCGGTGGACTAGCGGGAGTCGTCACCGGGGAGCTGTTTTTT
CASSGGLAGVVTGELFF
>TRBJ2-5|-|few|TRBV7-9
TGTGCCAGCAGTTCGTACATGCTCCAAGAGACCCAGTACTTC
CASSSYMLQETQYF
>TRBJ2-1|TRBD1|few|TRBV10-3
TGTGCCATCATGGGGACAGTCTTAAATGAGCAGTTCTTC
CAIMGTVLNEQFF
>TRBJ2-7|-|-|TRBV7-9
TGTGCCAGCAGCTTCAACGGGCCCACGGACGAGCAGTACTTC
CASSFNGPTDEQYF
>TRBJ2-2|TRBD1|-|TRBV28
TGTGCCAGCACCCGCCGGGGACAGACTAACACCGGGGAGCTGTTTTTT
CASTRRGQTNTGELFF
>TRBJ2-7|TRBD2|few|TRBV5-1
TGCGCCAGCAGCTATTGGACTAGCGGGAGTAACGAGCAGTACTTC
CASSYWTSGSNEQYF
>TRBJ2-1|-|-|TRBV20-1
TGCAGTGCTCCGGGGGACAGTAACTACAATGAGCAGTTCTTC
CSAPGDSNYNEQFF
>TRBJ2-1|-|-|TRBV5-1
TGCGCCAGCAGCGAAGGGACTCTCAATGAGCAGTTCTTC
CASSEGTLNEQFF
>TRBJ2-1|TRBD2|few|TRBV20-1
TGCAGTGCTACTACTAGCGTTTCCTACAATGAGCAGTTCTTC
CSATTSVSYNEQFF
>TRBJ1-2|-|many|TRBV20-1
TGCAGTGCGAAGCTTTTTAACAGGAAAAACTATGGCTACACCTTC
CSAKLFNRKNYGYTF
>TRBJ2-1|-|-|TRBV3-1
TGTGCCAGCAGCCATTCGAGAGGGGGTCCCTACAATGAGCAGTTCTTC
CASSHSRGGPYNEQFF